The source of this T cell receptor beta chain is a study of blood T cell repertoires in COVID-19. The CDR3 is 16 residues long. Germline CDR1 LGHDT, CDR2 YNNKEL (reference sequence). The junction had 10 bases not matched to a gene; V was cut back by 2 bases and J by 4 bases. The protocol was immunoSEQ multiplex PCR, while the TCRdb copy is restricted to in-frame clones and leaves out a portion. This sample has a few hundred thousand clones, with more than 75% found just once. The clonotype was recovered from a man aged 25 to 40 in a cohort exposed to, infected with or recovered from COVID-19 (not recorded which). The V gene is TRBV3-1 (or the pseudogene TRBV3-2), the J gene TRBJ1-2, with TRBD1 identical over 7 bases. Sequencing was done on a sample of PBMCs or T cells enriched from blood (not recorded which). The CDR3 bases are TGTGCCAGCAGCCAACGAAAGACAGGGACAATCTATGGCTACACCTTC. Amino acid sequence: CASSQRKTGTIYGYTF.